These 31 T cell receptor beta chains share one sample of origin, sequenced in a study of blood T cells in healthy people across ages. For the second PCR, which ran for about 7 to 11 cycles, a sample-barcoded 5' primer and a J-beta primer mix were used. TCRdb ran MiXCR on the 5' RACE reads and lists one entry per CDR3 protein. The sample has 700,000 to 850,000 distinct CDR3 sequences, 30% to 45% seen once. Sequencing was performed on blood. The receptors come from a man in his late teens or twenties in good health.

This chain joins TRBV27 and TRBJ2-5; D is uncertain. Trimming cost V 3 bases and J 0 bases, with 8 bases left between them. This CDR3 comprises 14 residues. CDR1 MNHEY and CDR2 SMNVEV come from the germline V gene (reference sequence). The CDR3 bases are TGTGCCAGCAGTTTTGAGCCTCACCAAGAGACCCAGTACTTC. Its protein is CASSFEPHQETQYF.

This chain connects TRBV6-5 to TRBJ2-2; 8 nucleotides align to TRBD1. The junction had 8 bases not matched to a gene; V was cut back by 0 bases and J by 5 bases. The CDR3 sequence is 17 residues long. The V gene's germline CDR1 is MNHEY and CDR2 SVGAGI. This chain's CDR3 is CASSYSARTGNTGELFF. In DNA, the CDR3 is TGTGCCAGCAGTTACTCGGCCCGGACAGGGAATACCGGGGAGCTGTTTTTT.

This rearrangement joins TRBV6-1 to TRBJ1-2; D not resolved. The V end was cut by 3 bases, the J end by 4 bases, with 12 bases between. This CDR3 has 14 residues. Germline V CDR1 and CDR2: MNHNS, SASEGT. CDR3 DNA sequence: TGTGCCAGCAGTGACCTGGGGTTTAGCTATGGCTACACCTTC. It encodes CASSDLGFSYGYTF.

The CDR3 sequence: CASSSGLAGNTDTQYF. As DNA, the CDR3 is TGCGCCAGCAGCTCTGGACTAGCGGGGAATACAGATACGCAGTATTTT. V usage is TRBV5-1 and J usage is TRBJ2-3, with 12 nucleotides matching TRBD2. This CDR3 has 16 residues. Germline CDR1 is SGHRS and CDR2 is YFSETQ. The V and J ends lost 3 bases and 3 bases, in that order; junction bases with no gene match: 5.

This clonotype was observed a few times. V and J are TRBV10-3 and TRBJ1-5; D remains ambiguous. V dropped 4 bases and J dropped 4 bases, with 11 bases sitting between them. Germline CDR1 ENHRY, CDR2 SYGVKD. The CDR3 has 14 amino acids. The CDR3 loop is CAISVGGLNQPQHF. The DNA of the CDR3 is TGTGCCATCAGTGTTGGCGGGTTGAATCAGCCCCAGCATTTT.

The CDR3 is CASSEEDRGGQYF. For the CDR3, the DNA is TGTGCCAGCAGTGAGGAGGACAGGGGGGGGCAGTACTTC. This sequence joins TRBV2 and TRBJ2-7, with 10 bases aligning to TRBD1. The CDR3 totals 13 residues. V lost 3 bases to trimming and J lost 9 bases; unmatched junction nucleotides: 5. CDR1 is SNHLY, CDR2 FYNNEI, per germline.

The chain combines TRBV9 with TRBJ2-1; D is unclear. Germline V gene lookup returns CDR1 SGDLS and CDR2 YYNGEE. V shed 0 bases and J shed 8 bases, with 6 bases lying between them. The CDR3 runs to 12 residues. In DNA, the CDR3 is TGTGCCAGCAGCGTAGTTGCCTATGAGCAGTTCTTC. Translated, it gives CASSVVAYEQFF.

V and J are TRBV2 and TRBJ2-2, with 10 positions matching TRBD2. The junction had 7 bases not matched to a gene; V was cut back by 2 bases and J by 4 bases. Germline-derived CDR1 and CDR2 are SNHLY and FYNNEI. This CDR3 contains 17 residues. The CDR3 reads CASSEWGLAGATGELFF. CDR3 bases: TGTGCCAGCAGTGAATGGGGGCTAGCGGGGGCCACCGGGGAGCTGTTTTTT.

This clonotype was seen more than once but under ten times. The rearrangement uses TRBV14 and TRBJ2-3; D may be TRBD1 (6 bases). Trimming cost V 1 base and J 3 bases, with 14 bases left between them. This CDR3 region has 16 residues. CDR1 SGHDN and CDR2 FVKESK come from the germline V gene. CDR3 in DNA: TGTGCCAGCAGCCAAGGACAGGCCCCAAGAACAGATACGCAGTATTTT. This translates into CASSQGQAPRTDTQYF.

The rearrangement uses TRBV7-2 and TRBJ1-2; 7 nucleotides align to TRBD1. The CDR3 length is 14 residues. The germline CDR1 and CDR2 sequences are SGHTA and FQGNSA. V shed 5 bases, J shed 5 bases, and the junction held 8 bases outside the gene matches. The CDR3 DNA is TGTGCCAGCAGCCCAGGGGGGATCCCTTATGGCTACACCTTC. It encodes CASSPGGIPYGYTF. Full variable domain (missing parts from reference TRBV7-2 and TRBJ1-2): GAGVSQSPSNKVTEKGKDVELRCDPISGHTALYWYRQSLGQGLEFLIYFQGNSAPDKSGLPSDRFSAERTGGSVSTLTIQRTQQEDSAVYLCASSPGGIPYGYTFGSGTRLTVV.

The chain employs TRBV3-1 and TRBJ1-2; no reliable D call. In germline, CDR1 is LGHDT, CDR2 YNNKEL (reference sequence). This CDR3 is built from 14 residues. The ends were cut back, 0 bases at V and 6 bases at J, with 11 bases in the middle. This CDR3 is CASSQDPKDHGYTF. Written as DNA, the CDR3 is TGTGCCAGCAGCCAAGATCCCAAGGACCATGGCTACACCTTC.

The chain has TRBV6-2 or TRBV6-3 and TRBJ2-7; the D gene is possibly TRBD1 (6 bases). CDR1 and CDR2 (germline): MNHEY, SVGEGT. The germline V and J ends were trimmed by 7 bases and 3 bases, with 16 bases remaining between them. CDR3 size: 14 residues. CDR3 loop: CASTQRRGNYEQYF. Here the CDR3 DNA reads TGTGCCAGCACCCAGAGAAGGGGGAACTACGAGCAGTACTTC.

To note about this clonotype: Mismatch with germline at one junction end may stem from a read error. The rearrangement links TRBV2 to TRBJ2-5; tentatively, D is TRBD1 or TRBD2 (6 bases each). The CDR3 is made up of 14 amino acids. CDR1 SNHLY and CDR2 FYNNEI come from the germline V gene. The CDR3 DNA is TGTGCCGGCAGTGCACAGGGAGGACAAGAGACCCAGTACTTC. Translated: CAGSAQGGQETQYF.

CDR3: CASSYAGQRQETQYF. The DNA for the CDR3 is TGTGCCAGCAGCTACGCGGGACAGCGACAAGAGACCCAGTACTTC. The V gene is TRBV5-4, the J gene TRBJ2-5; D perhaps matches TRBD1 (7 bases). The CDR3 spans 15 residues. Germline-derived CDR1 and CDR2 are SGHNT and YYREEE (reference sequence). Trimming took 3 bases from V and 2 from J, leaving 14 bases between them.

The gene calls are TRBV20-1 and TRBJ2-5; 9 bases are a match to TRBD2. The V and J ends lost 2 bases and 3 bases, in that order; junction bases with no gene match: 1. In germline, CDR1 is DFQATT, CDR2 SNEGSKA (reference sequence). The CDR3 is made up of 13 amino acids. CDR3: CSARRLAEETQYF. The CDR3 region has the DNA TGCAGTGCTAGACGACTAGCGGAAGAGACCCAGTACTTC.

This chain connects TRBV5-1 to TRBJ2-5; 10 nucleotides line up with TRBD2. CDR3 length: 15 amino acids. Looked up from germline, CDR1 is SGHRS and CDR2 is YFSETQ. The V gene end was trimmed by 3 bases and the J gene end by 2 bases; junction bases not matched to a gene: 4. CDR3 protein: CASSSPSGGQETQYF. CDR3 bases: TGCGCCAGCAGCTCGCCTAGCGGGGGACAAGAGACCCAGTACTTC.

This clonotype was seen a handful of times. The CDR3 coding sequence is TGCAGTGCTCACGAGGGGGCGGTTCATGAGACCCAGTACTTC. It specifies CSAHEGAVHETQYF. V gene TRBV20-1 combines with J gene TRBJ2-5, with TRBD1 matching over 7 bases. The CDR3 has 14 residues. The V segment lost 5 bases and the J segment 5 bases; nucleotides outside the gene matches: 11. Looked up from germline, CDR1 is DFQATT and CDR2 is SNEGSKA (reference sequence).

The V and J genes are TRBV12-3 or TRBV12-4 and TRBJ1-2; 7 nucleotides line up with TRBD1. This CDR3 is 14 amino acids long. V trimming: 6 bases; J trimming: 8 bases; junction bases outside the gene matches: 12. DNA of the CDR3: TGTGCCAGCAGACCGACAGGGAGCGTTCGGGGCTACACCTTC. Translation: CASRPTGSVRGYTF.

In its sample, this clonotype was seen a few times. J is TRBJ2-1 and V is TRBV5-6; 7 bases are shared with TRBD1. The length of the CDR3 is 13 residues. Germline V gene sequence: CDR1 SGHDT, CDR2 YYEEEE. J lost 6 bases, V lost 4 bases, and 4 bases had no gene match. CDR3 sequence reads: CASSPTGINEQFF. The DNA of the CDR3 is TGTGCCAGCAGCCCGACAGGGATCAATGAGCAGTTCTTC.

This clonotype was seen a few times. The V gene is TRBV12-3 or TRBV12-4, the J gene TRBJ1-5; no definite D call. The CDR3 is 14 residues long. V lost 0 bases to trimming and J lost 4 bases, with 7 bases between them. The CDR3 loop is CASSLAGVNQPQHF. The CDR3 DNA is TGTGCCAGCAGTTTAGCGGGTGTGAATCAGCCCCAGCATTTT.

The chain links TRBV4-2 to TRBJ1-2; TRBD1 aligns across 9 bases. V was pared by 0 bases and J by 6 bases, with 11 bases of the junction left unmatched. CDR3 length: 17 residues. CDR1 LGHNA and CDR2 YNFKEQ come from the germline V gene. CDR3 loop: CASSQDPHRGRGDGYTF. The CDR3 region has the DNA TGTGCCAGCAGCCAAGATCCCCACAGGGGGCGCGGGGATGGCTACACCTTC.

This CDR3 reads CASSQERTGSSYEQYF. DNA of the CDR3: TGCGCCAGCAGCCAAGAACGGACAGGGAGCTCCTACGAGCAGTACTTC. The chain employs TRBV4-1 and TRBJ2-7, with 8 bases lining up with TRBD1. Germline V gene data show CDR1 as MGHRA and CDR2 as YSYEKL. CDR3 length: 16 amino acids. V gave up 0 bases and J gave up 0 bases; unmatched junction bases: 4.

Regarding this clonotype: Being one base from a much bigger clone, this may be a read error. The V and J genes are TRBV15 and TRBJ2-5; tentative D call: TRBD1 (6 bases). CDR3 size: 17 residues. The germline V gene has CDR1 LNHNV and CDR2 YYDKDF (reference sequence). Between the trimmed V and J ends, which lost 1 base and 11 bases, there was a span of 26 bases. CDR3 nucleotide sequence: TGTGCCACCAGCAGAGGTTTGAGGCCGTCGAGGGACAATGAGCAGTACTTC. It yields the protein CATSRGLRPSRDNEQYF. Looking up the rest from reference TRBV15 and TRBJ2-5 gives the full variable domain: DAMVIQNPRYQVTQFGKPVTLSCSQTLNHNVMYWYQQKSSQAPKLLFHYYDKDFNNEADTPDNFQSRRPNTSFCFLDIRSPGLGDTAMYLCATSRGLRPSRDNEQYFGPGTRLLVL.

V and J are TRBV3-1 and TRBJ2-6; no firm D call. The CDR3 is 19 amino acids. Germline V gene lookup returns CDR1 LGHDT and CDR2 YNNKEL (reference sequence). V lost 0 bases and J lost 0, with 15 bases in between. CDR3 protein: CASSQDSPKASSGANVLTF. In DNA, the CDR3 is TGTGCCAGCAGCCAAGACAGCCCCAAGGCAAGCTCTGGGGCCAACGTCCTGACTTTC.

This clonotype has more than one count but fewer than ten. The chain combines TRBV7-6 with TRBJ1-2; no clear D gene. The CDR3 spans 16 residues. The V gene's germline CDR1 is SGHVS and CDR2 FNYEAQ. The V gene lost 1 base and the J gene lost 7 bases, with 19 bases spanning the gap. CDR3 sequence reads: CASSLDSEAYVSGYTF. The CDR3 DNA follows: TGTGCCAGCAGCTTAGATTCTGAGGCTTACGTCTCTGGCTACACCTTC.

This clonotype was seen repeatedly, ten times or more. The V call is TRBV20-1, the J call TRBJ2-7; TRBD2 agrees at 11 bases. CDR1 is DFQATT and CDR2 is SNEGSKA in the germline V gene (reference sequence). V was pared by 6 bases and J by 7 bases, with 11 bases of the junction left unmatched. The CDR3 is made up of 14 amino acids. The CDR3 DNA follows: TGCAGTGCGGAGACTAGCGGGGTAGACAATGAGCAGTACTTC. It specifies CSAETSGVDNEQYF.

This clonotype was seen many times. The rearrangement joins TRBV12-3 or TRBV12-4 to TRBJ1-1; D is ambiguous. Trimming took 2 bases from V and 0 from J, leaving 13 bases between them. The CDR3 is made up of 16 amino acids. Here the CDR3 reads CASSLPTLKMNTEAFF. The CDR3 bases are TGTGCCAGCAGTTTACCGACACTGAAGATGAACACTGAAGCTTTCTTT.

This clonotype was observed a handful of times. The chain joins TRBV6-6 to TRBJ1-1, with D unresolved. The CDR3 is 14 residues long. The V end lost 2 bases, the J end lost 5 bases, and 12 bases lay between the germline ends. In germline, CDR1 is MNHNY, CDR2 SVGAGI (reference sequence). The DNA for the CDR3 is TGTGCCAGCAGTTACAACCGGGGAACGACTGAAGCTTTCTTT. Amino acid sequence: CASSYNRGTTEAFF.

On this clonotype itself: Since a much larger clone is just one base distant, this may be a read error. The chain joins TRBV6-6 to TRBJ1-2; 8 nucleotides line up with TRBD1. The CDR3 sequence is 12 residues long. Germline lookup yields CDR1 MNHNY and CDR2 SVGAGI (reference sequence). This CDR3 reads CTSSYRGDGYTF. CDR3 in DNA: TGTACCAGCAGTTACAGGGGGGATGGCTACACCTTC.

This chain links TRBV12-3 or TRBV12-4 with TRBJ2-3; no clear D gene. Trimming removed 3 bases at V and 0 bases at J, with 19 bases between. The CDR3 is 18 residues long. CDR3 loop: CASSFVKGPRPSTDTQYF. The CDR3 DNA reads TGTGCCAGCAGTTTCGTCAAGGGTCCTAGACCTAGCACAGATACGCAGTATTTT.

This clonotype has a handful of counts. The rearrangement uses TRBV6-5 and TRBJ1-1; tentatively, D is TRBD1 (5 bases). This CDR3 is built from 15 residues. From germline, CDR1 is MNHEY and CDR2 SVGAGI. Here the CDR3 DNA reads TGTGCAGAACCCTCGGGGGTGCCTGTAGGCACTGAAGCTTTCTTT. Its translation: CAEPSGVPVGTEAFF.